The TCR beta chain under discussion was sequenced for a study of blood T cell repertoires in COVID-19. Across the study: The United States, Italy and Spain provided the acute and convalescent COVID-19 samples. The analysed material was cDNA or gDNA that came from T cells, B-cell-depleted T cells, or PBMCs.

In the study's own analysis: Amplification of reference gene primers provided the estimated nucleated cell counts. Generated by immunoSEQ multiplex PCR, the TCRdb table keeps only in-frame clones and is missing some. The D gene and trimming were derived from the DNA, and the V and J assignments and clone size from that table. The sample lists under 200,000 clones; approximately 90% were seen once. Trimming removed 4 bases from V and 8 bases from J; junction bases left unmatched: 9. Per germline, CDR1 SGDLS and CDR2 YYNGEE. The CDR3 length is 14 residues. This clonotype was obtained from a woman of 80 years or more in a cohort sampled during active or convalescent COVID-19. The rearrangement joins TRBV9 to TRBJ1-3; 7 bases line up with TRBD1. The sample taken for sequencing was peripheral blood. The CDR3 DNA reads TGTGCCAGCAGCTTACTAGACAGGGAGGACACCATATATTTT. Protein product: CASSLLDREDTIYF.